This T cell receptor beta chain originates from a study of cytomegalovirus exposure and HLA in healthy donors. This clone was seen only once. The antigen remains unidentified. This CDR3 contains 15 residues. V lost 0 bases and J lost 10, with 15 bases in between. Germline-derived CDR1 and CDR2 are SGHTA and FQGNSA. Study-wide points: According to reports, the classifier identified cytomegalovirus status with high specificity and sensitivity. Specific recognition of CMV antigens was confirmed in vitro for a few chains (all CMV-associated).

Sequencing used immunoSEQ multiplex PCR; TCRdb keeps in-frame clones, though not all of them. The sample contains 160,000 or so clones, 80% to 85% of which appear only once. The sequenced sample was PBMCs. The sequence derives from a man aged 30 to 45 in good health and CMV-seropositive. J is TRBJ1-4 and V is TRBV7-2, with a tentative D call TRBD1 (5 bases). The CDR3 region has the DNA TGTGCCAGCAGCTTAGCGCCCGAGCCCGGGGGAAAACTGTTTTTT. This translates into CASSLAPEPGGKLFF.